These T cell receptor beta chains were read from a single sample in a study of T cell changes during pregnancy in multiple sclerosis. Clones were read by immunoSEQ multiplex PCR, and TCRdb kept only the in-frame ones, dropping some. The table records about 24,000 clones, 85% to 90% of them present only once. The starting material was CD4+ T cells from peripheral blood mononuclear cells, obtained in the second trimester of pregnancy. These receptors were collected from a female donor in good health, enrolled as a control in a pregnancy study. Each CDR3 is given with its conserved first and last residue.

V,J,CDR3
TRBV28,TRBJ1-1,CASSPSRTGINGNTEAFF
TRBV9,TRBJ2-7,CASSMSGTGGLYEQYF
TRBV9,TRBJ1-5,CASSAGENQPQHF
TRBV13,TRBJ2-1,CASSLGQGSYNEQFF
TRBV19,TRBJ2-3,CASSKTGYTDTQYF
TRBV28,TRBJ1-5,CASRGGGGNQPQHF
TRBV29-1,TRBJ2-4,CSVDGLAGAKNIQYF
TRBV5-1,TRBJ2-1,CASSPTSGSSYNEQFF
TRBV20-1,TRBJ1-2,CSVYYDGYTF
TRBV6-1,TRBJ1-6,CASSGGHARNSPLHF
TRBV7-9,TRBJ1-1,CASSLEGLGAEAFF
TRBV19,TRBJ2-2,CASSPRTSPEGELFF
TRBV2,TRBJ1-1,CASRDSNTEAFF
TRBV28,TRBJ1-6,CASSPSDPTGLGASPLHF
TRBV7-2,TRBJ1-5,CASSLAGGNQPQHF
TRBV7-2,TRBJ2-5,CASSLVPSGGETQYF
TRBV5-6,TRBJ2-7,CASSLAGAPAGEQYF
TRBV6-5,TRBJ1-5,CASRPVGGPGQPQHF
TRBV5-3,TRBJ1-5,CARSLGDRYSNQPQHF
TRBV27,TRBJ2-4,CASSPLTGPSAKNIQYF
TRBV25-1,TRBJ1-1,CASSEWGGQNTEAFF
TRBV5-1,TRBJ2-5,CASSLGLAGVETQYF